This TCR beta chain was sequenced in a study of vaccination and CD4 T cells after COVID-19. This clonotype was observed a few times. What it binds is not known. Cultured CD4+ T-cell DNA underwent Oncomine TCR Beta short-read sequencing. Genomic DNA from cultured CD4+ T cells was extracted. In TCRdb, the PCR reads were re-called with MiXCR into one record per CDR3 protein. The table shows approximately 11,000 distinct CDR3 sequences, with about 30% occurring only once. The treatment: roughly ten-day PBMC culture with coronavirus spike peptide pools or control peptides (ViraFEST assay). Unexposed donor CD4+ T cells predated the COVID-19 pandemic, collected 2011-2018. Germline V lookup: CDR1 SNHLY, CDR2 FYNNEI. This CDR3 region has 11 residues. V lost 6 bases, J lost 5 bases, and 7 bases lay in between.

The sequenced sample consisted of CD4+ T cells from blood, cultured in vitro. The genes are TRBV2 and TRBJ1-1; D possibly corresponds to TRBD1 (5 bases). The receptor comes from a human donor in good health. CDR3 loop: CASSRVTEAFF. The DNA of the CDR3 is TGTGCCAGCAGCAGGGTTACTGAAGCTTTCTTT. The variable domain in full, with the rest retrieved from reference TRBV2 and TRBJ1-1, is EPEVTQTPSHQVTQMGQEVILRCVPISNHLYFYWYRQILGQKVEFLVSFYNNEISEKSEIFDDQFSVERPDGSNFTLKIRSTKLEDSAMYFCASSRVTEAFFGQGTRLTVV.